The rows below give T cell receptor beta chains drawn from one sample of a study of T-cell reconstitution after alpha-beta-depleted transplantation in children. Using its own MiXCR run on the PCR reads, TCRdb lists one record per CDR3 protein. The repertoire holds about 610,000 distinct CDR3 sequences, with roughly 10% as singletons. The source was PBMCs from the stem cell graft donor, collected from the stem cell graft. The receptor source for this set is a human donor who donated a stem cell graft to a child with acute myeloid leukemia. Both conserved end residues are part of each CDR3. D genes are given only for firm matches. Only some rows state a clone size, as once, few, many or a class for expanded clones.

. | TRBJ2-1 | TRBV12-3/TRBV12-4 | TRBD1 | TGTGCCAGCAGTTTACCTGGACAGGGGTCCAATGAGCAGTTCTTC | CASSLPGQGSNEQFF
. | TRBJ2-7 | TRBV12-3/TRBV12-4 | . | TGTGCCAGCAGACGGGACGCCCCCTACGAGCAGTACTTC | CASRRDAPYEQYF
few | TRBJ2-3 | TRBV2 | TRBD1 | TGTGCCAGCAGTACGGGCGGGACAGGTACGGGGGATACGCAGTATTTT | CASSTGGTGTGDTQYF
. | TRBJ1-1 | TRBV30 | TRBD1 | TGTGCCGGGGACAGGGTGAACACTGAAGCTTTCTTT | CAGDRVNTEAFF
. | TRBJ2-5 | TRBV3-1 | TRBD2 | TGTGCCAGCAGGCCCACCATCCGACTAGCGGGAAGTTGGCAAGAGACCCAGTACTTC | CASRPTIRLAGSWQETQYF
many | TRBJ1-5 | TRBV7-3 | TRBD1 | TGTGCCAGCAGCTCGCGGGGACAGACTTACAATCAGCCCCAGCATTTT | CASSSRGQTYNQPQHF
many | TRBJ2-1 | TRBV7-2 | . | TGTGCCAGCAGCTTAGCGGGATTCAGCTCCTACAATGAGCAGTTCTTC | CASSLAGFSSYNEQFF
. | TRBJ2-1 | TRBV7-8 | . | TGTGCCAGCAGTCAACGCGGATTAGCCGGGTCCTACAATGAGCAGTTCTTC | CASSQRGLAGSYNEQFF
. | TRBJ1-2 | TRBV2 | TRBD1 | TGTGCCAGCGGAAGGGACAGGAACTATGGCTACACCTTC | CASGRDRNYGYTF
. | TRBJ2-7 | TRBV12-3/TRBV12-4 | . | TGTGCCAGCAGTGGCGGGGAATACGAGCAGTACTTC | CASSGGEYEQYF
many | TRBJ1-5 | TRBV7-9 | . | TGTGCCAGCAGCTTAGCGGGACACCAGCCCCAGCATTTT | CASSLAGHQPQHF
. | TRBJ1-5 | TRBV4-2 | . | TGTGCCAGCAGCCAAGGAGGGGGGGAAAGGCGGTATCAGCCCCAGCATTTT | CASSQGGGERRYQPQHF
. | TRBJ2-1 | TRBV6-6 | . | TGTGCCAGCAGTTCCCCGGGACTTAGCCTTTTC | CASSSPGLSLF
many | TRBJ1-5 | TRBV7-8 | . | TGTGCCAGCAGCTTAGCGAAGGGTATCAGTCAGCCCCAGCATTTT | CASSLAKGISQPQHF
few | TRBJ2-1 | TRBV6-2/TRBV6-3 | TRBD2 | TGTGCCAGCAGTTACGAAGCGGGAGCCTTCTTC | CASSYEAGAFF
few | TRBJ2-2 | TRBV24-1 | TRBD2 | TGTGCCACCAGCCCTCCTCGGACTAGCGGGAGCCGCGGGGAGCTGTTTTTT | CATSPPRTSGSRGELFF
many | TRBJ2-3 | TRBV7-3 | . | TGTGCCAGCAGCCCGAGACCTAGAGCTGATACGCAGTATTTT | CASSPRPRADTQYF
many | TRBJ2-1 | TRBV5-1 | . | TGCGCCAGCAGCTTGGCCCTAGCGACTCGGGGTGAGCAGTTCTTC | CASSLALATRGEQFF
many | TRBJ1-3 | TRBV9 | . | TGTGCCAGCAGCGTAGGGGGGCAGGGACGACACAGAAACACCATATATTTT | CASSVGGQGRHRNTIYF
once | TRBJ2-4 | TRBV6-5 | TRBD1 | TGTGCCAGCAGTTACTCGACAGGGGGACGGAACATTCAGTACTTC | CASSYSTGGRNIQYF
. | TRBJ2-1 | TRBV20-1 | . | TGCAGTGCTCTAGCGGGACAGGCGTCAAGCTCCTACAATGAGCAGTTCTTC | CSALAGQASSSYNEQFF
few | TRBJ2-1 | TRBV5-1 | TRBD2 | TGCGCCAGCAGCTTGACTAGCGGGAAAGGGGAGCAGTTCTTC | CASSLTSGKGEQFF
. | TRBJ1-5 | TRBV20-1 | . | TGCAGTGCTGCTAGACAGCCTAACTTATCTTATCAGCCCCAGCATTTT | CSAARQPNLSYQPQHF
many | TRBJ2-1 | TRBV20-1 | . | TGCAGTGCTAGCCCTCTAGGGGTTGAGGTCTTC | CSASPLGVEVF
. | TRBJ1-1 | TRBV9 | . | TGTGCCAGCAGCTCGGGAAGTCGGACTGAAGCTTTCTTT | CASSSGSRTEAFF
. | TRBJ2-5 | TRBV11-3 | . | TGTGCCAGCAGTCGAGCAGGGGAAGAGACCCAGTACTTC | CASSRAGEETQYF
few | TRBJ2-2 | TRBV18 | . | TGTGCCAGCTCACCATTTGAGGGAACCGGGGAGCTGTTTTTT | CASSPFEGTGELFF
many | TRBJ2-4 | TRBV29-1 | . | TGCAGCGTTTTACAGGGTGGAAACATTCAGTACTTC | CSVLQGGNIQYF
. | TRBJ2-1 | TRBV16 | TRBD2 | TGTGCCAGCATGCTAGCGGGACCGGGCAATGAGCAGTTCTTC | CASMLAGPGNEQFF
. | TRBJ2-2 | TRBV27 | TRBD2 | TGTGCCAGCAGTTCATTAGCGGGAGGACCTGAAGTGTTTTTT | CASSSLAGGPEVFF
. | TRBJ1-5 | TRBV20-1 | . | TGCAGTGCTAGAGCCCCCACAAGCAATCAGCCCCAGCATTTT | CSARAPTSNQPQHF
many | TRBJ2-1 | TRBV27 | . | TGTGCCAGCAACCCGGACGGAGCACAGATGTCGGAGTTCTTC | CASNPDGAQMSEFF
many | TRBJ1-5 | TRBV7-9 | . | TGTGCCAGCAGCCCATACCAGAGCAATCAGCCCCAGCATTTT | CASSPYQSNQPQHF
few | TRBJ2-5 | TRBV29-1 | TRBD1 | TGCAGCGTTGCACAGGGGGAAGAGACCCAGTACTTC | CSVAQGEETQYF
. | TRBJ1-1 | TRBV18 | . | TGTGCCAGCTCACCAGCAGGGTCAAACACTGAAGCTTTCTTT | CASSPAGSNTEAFF
. | TRBJ2-1 | TRBV21-1 | . | TGTGCCAGCAGCGCTAGCCTTGAATACAATGAGCAGTTCTTC | CASSASLEYNEQFF
. | TRBJ2-7 | TRBV20-1 | TRBD2 | TGCAGTGCTAGGGTGACTAGCGGGAGTAACGAGCAGTACTTC | CSARVTSGSNEQYF
. | TRBJ2-7 | TRBV5-1 | . | TGCGCCAGCAGACCGACGGAAGCCTTACGAGGGCAGTACTTC | CASRPTEALRGQYF